The following is a T cell receptor beta chain sequence with its context. No antigen is known for it. This CDR3 is also generated by other DNA sequences in the sample. This record belongs to a study of shared clonotypes between healthy human individuals. Across the study: Three plates each covered CD4 naive and memory; CD8 naive two, CD8 memory one.

CDR3 length equals 15 residues. The V gene end was trimmed by 0 bases and the J gene end by 3 bases; junction bases not matched to a gene: 2. CDR1 SGDLS and CDR2 YYNGEE come from the germline V gene. Clones were read by immunoSEQ multiplex PCR, and TCRdb kept only the in-frame ones, dropping some. Of 700,000 to 950,000 clones in the sample, 90% to 98% are singletons; the top ten hold under 0.25%. Naive CD8 cells lacked CD45RO, underwent positive selection for CCR7 and left out terminally differentiated effector memory CD45RA+ cells. Study observations and caveats: Shared clonotypes: about 5.3% naive CD4, roughly 3.8% naive CD8, around 2.4% memory CD4, more than 0.3% memory CD8.

The chain combines TRBV9 with TRBJ2-3; TRBD2 matches 9 bases. This receptor was identified in a man between 25 and 39 years old in good health. What was sequenced was naive CD8+ T cells sorted from blood. CDR3 DNA: TGTGCCAGCAGCGTAGAGGGACTAGCTACAGATACGCAGTATTTT. Its protein is CASSVEGLATDTQYF.